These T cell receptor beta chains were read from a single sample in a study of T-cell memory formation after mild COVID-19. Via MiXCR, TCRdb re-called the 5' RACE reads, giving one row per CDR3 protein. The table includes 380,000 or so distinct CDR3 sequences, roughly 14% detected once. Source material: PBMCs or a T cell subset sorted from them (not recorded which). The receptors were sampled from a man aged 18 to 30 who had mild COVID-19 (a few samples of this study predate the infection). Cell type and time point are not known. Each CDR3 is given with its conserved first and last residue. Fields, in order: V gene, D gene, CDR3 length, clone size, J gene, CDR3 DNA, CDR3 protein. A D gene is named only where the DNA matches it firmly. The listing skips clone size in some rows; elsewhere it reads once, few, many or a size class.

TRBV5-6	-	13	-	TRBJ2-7	TGTGCCAGCAGCTTTATCCTCTCCTACGAGCAGTACTTC	CASSFILSYEQYF
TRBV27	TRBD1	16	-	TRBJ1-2	TGTGCCAGCAGTTTATCGGGGACAGGGGAAAACTATGGCTACACCTTC	CASSLSGTGENYGYTF
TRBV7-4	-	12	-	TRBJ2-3	TGTGCCAGCAGCTTAGGGGAACATACGCAGTATTTT	CASSLGEHTQYF
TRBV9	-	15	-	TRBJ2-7	TGTGCCAGCAGCGTAGGAGACAGGGAGGTTTACGAGCAGTACTTC	CASSVGDREVYEQYF
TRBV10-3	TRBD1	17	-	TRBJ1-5	TGTGCCATCAGTGTAGGGCAGAATGGGGGCGGACAGGGGCCCCAGCATTTT	CAISVGQNGGGQGPQHF
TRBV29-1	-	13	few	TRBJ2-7	TGCAGCGTTGTTCTCCGGGGATCCTACGAGCAGTACTTC	CSVVLRGSYEQYF
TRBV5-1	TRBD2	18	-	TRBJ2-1	TGCGCCAGCAGCCCAAACGGAGTACTAGCGGTGGGCTACAATGAGCAGTTCTTC	CASSPNGVLAVGYNEQFF
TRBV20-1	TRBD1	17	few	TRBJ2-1	TGCAGTGCTAGAGATTTTCGGGACAGGGGGCGTATGGTTGAGCAGTTCTTC	CSARDFRDRGRMVEQFF
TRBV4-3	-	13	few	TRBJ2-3	TGCGCCAGCAGCCATCGGACATCAGATACGCAGTATTTT	CASSHRTSDTQYF
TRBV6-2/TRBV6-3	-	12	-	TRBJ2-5	TGTGCCAGCAGTTACGGGTTCGGGACCCAGTACTTC	CASSYGFGTQYF
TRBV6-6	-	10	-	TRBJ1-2	TGTGCCGGATTGGGGGATGGCTACACCTTC	CAGLGDGYTF
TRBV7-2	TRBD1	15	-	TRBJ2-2	TGTGCCAGCAGCTCCTGGACAGGGGTAACCGGGGACCTGTTTTTT	CASSSWTGVTGDLFF
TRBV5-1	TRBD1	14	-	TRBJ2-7	TGCGCCAGCAGCTTCCCGGGGACAGGGAACGAGCAGTACTTC	CASSFPGTGNEQYF
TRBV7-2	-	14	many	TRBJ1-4	TGTGCCAGCAGCAACCAGAAAGGGCATGAAAAACTGTTTTTT	CASSNQKGHEKLFF
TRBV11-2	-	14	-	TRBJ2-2	TGTGCCAGCAGCCCAACGCTGAACACCGGGGAGCTGTTTTTT	CASSPTLNTGELFF
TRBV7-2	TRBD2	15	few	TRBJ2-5	TGTGCCAGCAGCTACCAAAGCGGGGGCCAAGAGACCCAGTACTTC	CASSYQSGGQETQYF
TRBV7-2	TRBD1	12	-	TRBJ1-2	TGTGCCAGCAGGGGACAGACCTATGGCTACACCTTC	CASRGQTYGYTF
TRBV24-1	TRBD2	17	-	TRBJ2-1	TGTGCCACCAGTGACAGGATAGCGGGGGGGACCTACAATGAGCAGTTCTTC	CATSDRIAGGTYNEQFF
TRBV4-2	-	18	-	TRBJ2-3	TGTGCCAGCAGCCAAGATGCTGTGAAGGGGGGGAGCACAGATACGCAGTATTTT	CASSQDAVKGGSTDTQYF
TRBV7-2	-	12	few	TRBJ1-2	TGTGCCAGCAGCTCTACGGACGCCCTGAATTCCTTC	CASSSTDALNSF
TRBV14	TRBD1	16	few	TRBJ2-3	TGTGCCAGCAGCCAAAGGACAGGGGGAAGCACAGATACGCAGTATTTT	CASSQRTGGSTDTQYF
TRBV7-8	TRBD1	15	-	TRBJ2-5	TGTGCCAGCAGCTCCAGCAGGGGGTATGAAGAGACCCAGTACTTC	CASSSSRGYEETQYF
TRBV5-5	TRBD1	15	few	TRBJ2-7	TGTGCCAGCAGCACCTCGGGACAGGGGCTAGGGGAGCAGTACTTC	CASSTSGQGLGEQYF
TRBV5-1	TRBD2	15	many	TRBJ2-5	TGCGCCAGCAGGAGTGGGGGACTAGTGAAAGAGACCCAGTACTTC	CASRSGGLVKETQYF
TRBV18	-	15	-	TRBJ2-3	TGTGCCAGCTCACCTGGGGGGACCAGGGTCGATACGCAGTATTTT	CASSPGGTRVDTQYF
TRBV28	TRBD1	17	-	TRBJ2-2	TGTGCCAGCAATAAACAGGGGATGGAGTGGGGGACCGGGGAGCTGTTTTTT	CASNKQGMEWGTGELFF
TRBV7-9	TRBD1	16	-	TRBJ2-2	TGTGCCAGCAGCATAGTCCGGACAGGGACCACCGGGGAGCTGTTTTTT	CASSIVRTGTTGELFF
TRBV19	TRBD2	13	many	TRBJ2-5	TGTGCCAGTAGTATCGTGGGGGGGGAGACCCAGTACTTC	CASSIVGGETQYF
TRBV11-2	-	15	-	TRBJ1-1	TGTGCCAGCAGCTTCTCCGGGACAACGAACACTGAAGCTTTCTTT	CASSFSGTTNTEAFF
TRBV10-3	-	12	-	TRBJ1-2	TGTGCCATCACGGTCGGCGCCGGTGGCTACACCTTC	CAITVGAGGYTF
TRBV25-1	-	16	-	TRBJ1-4	TGTGCCAGCAGTGAGGGAACTAGGGGGTTTAATGAAAAACTGTTTTTT	CASSEGTRGFNEKLFF
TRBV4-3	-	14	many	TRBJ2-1	TGCGCCAGCAGCCAAGGTCTAGGGGGGAGGGGGCAGTTCTTC	CASSQGLGGRGQFF
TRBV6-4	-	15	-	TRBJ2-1	TGTGCCAGCAGTGACCCCCTAGGCAGAGGGGGTAAGCAGTTCTTC	CASSDPLGRGGKQFF
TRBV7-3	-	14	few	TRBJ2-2	TGTGCCAGCAGCTTGGGGTCACGCGTCGGGGAGCTGTTTTTT	CASSLGSRVGELFF
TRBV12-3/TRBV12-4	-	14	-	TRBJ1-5	TGTGCCAGCAGTGACACAGCAGGCAATCAGCCCCAGCATTTT	CASSDTAGNQPQHF
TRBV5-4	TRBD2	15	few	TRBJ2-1	TGTGCCAGCAGACGGACTAGCGGGGGGTATGATGAGCAGTTCTTC	CASRRTSGGYDEQFF
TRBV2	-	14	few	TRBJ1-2	TGTGCCAGCAGTGAGTCTGGGGGTGCAATGGGCTACACCTTC	CASSESGGAMGYTF
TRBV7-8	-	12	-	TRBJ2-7	TGTGCCAGCAGCGGACCTGATTACGAGCAGTACTTC	CASSGPDYEQYF
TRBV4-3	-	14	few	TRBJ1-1	TGCGCCAGCAGCCAAGAACTGAGGGTCACTGAAGCTTTCTTT	CASSQELRVTEAFF
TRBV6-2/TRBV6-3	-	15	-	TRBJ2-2	TGTGCCAGCAGCCCCCCCGTAGACGGACCCGGGGAGCTGTTTTTT	CASSPPVDGPGELFF
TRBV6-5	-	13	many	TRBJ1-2	TGTGCCAGCAGTTACTCGACCAGGGGAGGCTACACCTTC	CASSYSTRGGYTF